This T cell receptor beta chain was observed in a study of T cell repertoires in aging, cancer and after chemotherapy. About the research overall: Millions of TCR reads made up the full dataset.

Germline V CDR1 and CDR2: MRHNA, SNTAGT. The V and J ends lost 2 bases and 6 bases, in that order; junction bases with no gene match: 0. This CDR3 is 14 amino acids long. Whole-study results and caveats: Compared with age-matched healthy donors, untreated hematological or solid cancer patients showed higher blood TCR clonality. Rebound thymic output was suggested by rising median generation probability during chemotherapy in each cancer cohort.

Amplification of TCR beta used genomic DNA extracted from peripheral blood. By share of the sample, this clonotype is medium-sized. As yet, its antigen is unknown. Rearranged V-D-J TRB sequences were amplified with a mixed TRB-A/B primer pool. Via MiXCR, TCRdb re-called the multiplex PCR reads, giving one row per CDR3 protein. The top ten clones hold under 8% of a sample with several thousand distinct CDR3 sequences, about 32% of them seen once. The sample consisted of blood. The sequence was collected from a human donor with a blood cancer. J is TRBJ2-1 and V is TRBV6-4; 11 bases line up with TRBD1. Here the CDR3 reads CASSDGTGGNEQFF. CDR3 nucleotides: TGTGCCAGCAGTGACGGGACAGGGGGCAATGAGCAGTTCTTC.